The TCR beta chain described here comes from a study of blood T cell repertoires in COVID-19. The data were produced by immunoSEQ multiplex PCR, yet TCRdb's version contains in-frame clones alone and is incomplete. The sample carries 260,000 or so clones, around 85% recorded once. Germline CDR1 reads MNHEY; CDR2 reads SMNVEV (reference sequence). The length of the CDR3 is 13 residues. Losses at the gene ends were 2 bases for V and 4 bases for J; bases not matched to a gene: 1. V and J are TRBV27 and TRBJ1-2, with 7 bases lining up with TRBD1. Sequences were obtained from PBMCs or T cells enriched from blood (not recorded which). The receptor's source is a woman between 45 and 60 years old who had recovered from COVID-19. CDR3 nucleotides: TGTGCCAGCAGTTTAGGGACAGCCTATGGCTACACCTTC. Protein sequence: CASSLGTAYGYTF.